Following are 30 T cell receptor beta chains from one sample sequenced in a study of shared clonotypes between healthy human individuals (dated by TCRdb to about 2020). Library preparation used the immunoSEQ multiplex PCR assay. Sourced from immuneACCESS, this table was stored by TCRdb with only in-frame sequences that have V and J called. A share of the clones is absent; for the studies checked, an unresolved V gene accounts for under half, and the remainder has no known explanation. Present in this sample are some 450,000 clones, roughly 80% of which were seen just once. Clones ranked in the top ten supply about 12% of the sample. Sequencing was performed on PBMCs. The receptors were sampled from a woman aged 40 to 49 in good health. Some clones in this sample may be carry-over from other donors' samples.

Concerning this clone: A single base separates this from a much larger clone, so it may be a read error. The V and J genes are TRBV19 and TRBJ2-5; 10 nucleotides line up with TRBD2. CDR1 is LNHDA and CDR2 is SQIVND in the germline V gene (reference sequence). The CDR3 sequence is 18 residues long. V dropped 3 bases and J dropped 5; count of bases not matched to a gene: 15. The DNA of the CDR3 is TGTGCCAGTAGTATCATCCCTCGATTAGCGGGAGGTTGGGAGACCCAGTACTTC. Amino acid sequence: CASSIIPRLAGGWETQYF.

This clone came up a few times. J is TRBJ1-2 and V is TRBV4-3; 10 bases map to TRBD1. Trimming removed 0 bases from V and 8 bases from J; junction bases left unmatched: 6. Per germline, CDR1 LGHNA and CDR2 YSLEER. The CDR3 length is 15 residues. The CDR3 DNA sequence: TGCGCCAGCAGCCAAGAAGGGACAGGGGCAGGCGGCTACACCTTC. Amino acid sequence: CASSQEGTGAGGYTF.

With regard to this clone: A far larger clone is one base from this, pointing to a likely read error. The chain carries TRBV7-9 and TRBJ2-3, with D possibly called TRBD1 or TRBD2 (5 bases each). Trimming stripped 5 bases from V and 7 bases from J, with 16 bases between. Per germline, CDR1 SEHNR and CDR2 FQNEAQ (reference sequence). This CDR3 is 14 amino acids long. The DNA of the CDR3 is TGTGCCAGCAGCGAGAACCGTGGGGGAAATACGCAGTATTTT. The encoded protein is CASSENRGGNTQYF.

This clone was picked up one time. This chain joins TRBV6-4 and TRBJ1-1, with D possibly TRBD1 on 5 matching bases. V was clipped by 6 bases and J by 1 base, with 9 bases between them. The length of the CDR3 is 13 residues. CDR1 is MRHNA and CDR2 is SNTAGT in the germline V gene. The CDR3 sequence is CASRMDTNTEAFF. DNA for the CDR3: TGTGCCAGCAGGATGGACACGAACACTGAAGCTTTCTTT.

J is TRBJ1-2 and V is TRBV19, with D possibly being TRBD1 (5 bases). The CDR3 is 14 residues long. Trimming took off 3 bases at V and 5 bases at J, with 13 bases between the two ends. In germline, CDR1 is LNHDA, CDR2 SQIVND (reference sequence). The CDR3 DNA reads as TGTGCCAGTAGTATTGGAGGGGCGGTTTATGGCTACACCTTC. Protein sequence: CASSIGGAVYGYTF.

The chain is built from TRBV5-4 and TRBJ2-1; TRBD1 agrees at 9 bases. V lost 3 bases and J lost 8; bases outside the gene matches: 12. The CDR3 extends over 16 amino acids. The V gene's germline CDR1 is SGHNT and CDR2 YYREEE (reference sequence). Here the CDR3 DNA reads TGTGCCAGCAGCTCACCCGACAGGGGGAGTGGGGATGAGCAGTTCTTC. As protein: CASSSPDRGSGDEQFF. Using reference TRBV5-4 and TRBJ2-1 for the parts outside the CDR3, the full variable domain is ETGVTQSPTHLIKTRGQQVTLRCSSQSGHNTVSWYQQALGQGPQFIFQYYREEENGRGNFPPRFSGLQFPNYSSELNVNALELDDSALYLCASSSPDRGSGDEQFFGPGTRLTVL.

The sample holds a few counts of this clone. This chain joins TRBV5-1 and TRBJ2-7; 8 nucleotides line up with TRBD1. Trimming cost V 5 bases and J 12 bases; bases outside gene matches: 13. The CDR3 covers 13 residues. Germline-derived CDR1 and CDR2 are SGHRS and YFSETQ. For the CDR3, the DNA is TGCGCCAGCAGGCCGACAGGGGTAGTTGATCCGTACTTC. Its protein product is CASRPTGVVDPYF.

Worth noting for this clone: This likely stems from a read error, as it lies one base from a far larger clone. The same CDR3 is also encoded by other DNA sequences in this sample. This sequence joins TRBV6-5 and TRBJ1-5; a weak D match, TRBD1 (6 bases). Germline V lookup: CDR1 MNHEY, CDR2 SVGAGI. This CDR3 region has 13 residues. Between the trimmed V and J ends, which lost 4 bases and 3 bases, there was a span of 7 bases. The CDR3 nucleotides are TGTGCCAGCAGTTGGGGGGCCAATCAGCCCCAGCATTTT. This sequence encodes CASSWGANQPQHF.

The chain couples TRBV10-3 to TRBJ2-1; 8 bases fit TRBD1. CDR3 length: 17 amino acids. Germline V gene lookup returns CDR1 ENHRY and CDR2 SYGVKD. V was clipped by 2 bases and J by 2 bases; unmatched bases: 8. The DNA for the CDR3 is TGTGCCATCAGTGAGGCCCAGACAGGGGACCCCTACAATGAGCAGTTCTTC. Its translation is CAISEAQTGDPYNEQFF.

The chain has TRBV18 and TRBJ1-1; D is unresolved. Between the trimmed V and J ends, which lost 3 bases and 0 bases, there was a span of 5 bases. This CDR3 spans 13 amino acids. From germline, CDR1 is KGHSH and CDR2 LQKENI. The CDR3 reads CASSPNLNTEAFF. The CDR3 coding sequence is TGTGCCAGCTCACCTAACCTGAACACTGAAGCTTTCTTT. Together with reference TRBV18 and TRBJ1-1, the CDR3 gives the full variable domain: NAGVMQNPRHLVRRRGQEARLRCSPMKGHSHVYWYRQLPEEGLKFMVYLQKENIIDESGMPKERFSAEFPKEGPSILRIQQVVRGDSAAYFCASSPNLNTEAFFGQGTRLTVV.

This clone appeared once. The rearrangement uses TRBV5-1 and TRBJ1-1; 8 bases align to TRBD1. V shed 1 base, J shed 1 base, and the junction held 3 bases outside the gene matches. The CDR3 runs to 15 residues. CDR1 and CDR2 from the germline V gene are SGHRS and YFSETQ. For the CDR3, the DNA is TGCGCCAGCAGCTTGTCTGGACAGGGGAACACTGAAGCTTTCTTT. Its translation is CASSLSGQGNTEAFF.

This clone was seen only a few times. This CDR3 is CASSVRGGRSTDTQYF. The CDR3 nucleotides are TGTGCCAGCAGCGTCCGGGGCGGCCGCAGCACAGATACGCAGTATTTT. V is TRBV9 and J is TRBJ2-3; the D gene could be TRBD1 or TRBD2 (5 bases each). V lost 2 bases, J lost 0 bases, and 13 bases lay in between. Germline V gene lookup returns CDR1 SGDLS and CDR2 YYNGEE. There are 16 residues in the CDR3.

As regards this clone: A clone one base away is much larger, so this may be a read error. Distinct nucleotide sequences in the sample also encode this CDR3. This chain uses TRBV9 with TRBJ2-7; a possible D gene is TRBD2 (6 bases). This CDR3 has 18 amino acids. CDR1 and CDR2 from the germline V gene are SGDLS and YYNGEE. The CDR3: CASPEAGKTRQVPYEQYF. CDR3 nucleotide sequence: TGCGCCAGCCCCGAAGCTGGTAAGACTAGGCAGGTTCCCTACGAGCAGTACTTC.

This clone was detected once. The chain uses TRBV19 and TRBJ1-2; D is uncertain. The V gene's germline CDR1 is LNHDA and CDR2 SQIVND (reference sequence). V dropped 5 bases and J dropped 2 bases, with 6 bases sitting between them. There are 12 residues in the CDR3. The CDR3 loop is CASSLPNYGYTF. The CDR3 bases are TGTGCCAGTAGTCTTCCGAACTATGGCTACACCTTC.

Of note for this clone: Given a far larger clone just one base away, this is likely a sequencing read error. The chain couples TRBV11-3 to TRBJ1-2; D gene uncertain. The length of the CDR3 is 12 residues. CDR1 SGHNT and CDR2 YENEEA come from the germline V gene. V was clipped by 7 bases and J by 4 bases, with 10 bases between them. The CDR3 protein is CASTLGGYGYTF. CDR3 DNA sequence: TGTGCCAGCACTCTAGGCGGCTATGGCTACACCTTC.

The V gene is TRBV6-6, the J gene TRBJ1-5; no clear D. Germline CDR1 and CDR2: MNHNY and SVGAGI (reference sequence). Trimming removed 10 bases from V and 9 bases from J, with 13 bases in between. The CDR3 has 11 residues. CDR3 loop: CAIRQSGPQHF. The CDR3 DNA reads as TGTGCCATAAGGCAGAGCGGGCCCCAGCATTTT.

This clone was counted between two and nine times. The chain links TRBV15 to TRBJ1-4; 9 nucleotides agree with TRBD1. The length of the CDR3 is 12 residues. J lost 10 bases, V lost 5 bases, and 2 bases had no gene match. Germline-derived CDR1 and CDR2 are LNHNV and YYDKDF (reference sequence). CDR3 loop: CATSLTGGKLFF. In DNA form, the CDR3 reads TGTGCCACCAGCCTGACAGGGGGAAAACTGTTTTTT.

V is TRBV6-5 and J is TRBJ1-5, with D hard to call. The CDR3 loop spans 15 amino acids. Germline-derived CDR1 and CDR2 are MNHEY and SVGAGI. Trimming took 8 bases from V and 0 from J, leaving 14 bases between them. For the CDR3, the DNA is TGTGCCAGCCGGAGACGGATCAATAGCAATCAGCCCCAGCATTTT. Protein sequence: CASRRRINSNQPQHF.

The chain is built from TRBV7-2 and TRBJ2-2; 7 bases match TRBD2. Unmatched junction bases numbered 7, after V lost 3 bases and J lost 6 bases. Germline CDR1 SGHTA, CDR2 FQGNSA. The CDR3 is 15 amino acids. CDR3 DNA: TGTGCCAGCAGCTTTTGGGCGGGAGAAGCCGGGGAGCTGTTTTTT. It translates to CASSFWAGEAGELFF.

This clone was observed a few times. The chain recombines TRBV6-4 with TRBJ2-2; D may be TRBD1 (6 bases). The germline CDR1 and CDR2 sequences are MRHNA and SNTAGT. The CDR3 has 15 residues. Trimming took off 6 bases at V and 3 bases at J, with 14 bases between the two ends. The CDR3 region has the DNA TGTGCCAGCAGGTACAGGGACCAATACACCGGGGAGCTGTTTTTT. It yields the protein CASRYRDQYTGELFF.

The sample holds a few counts of this clone. This chain joins TRBV28 and TRBJ2-5; tentatively, D is TRBD2 (5 bases). Germline loops: CDR1 MDHEN, CDR2 SYDVKM. Trimming took 7 bases from V and 2 from J, leaving 8 bases between them. This CDR3 is 12 amino acids long. The CDR3 sequence: CASTGFQETQYF. CDR3 bases: TGTGCCAGCACGGGATTTCAAGAGACCCAGTACTTC.

A remark on this clone: A read error may produce the germline difference seen at one junction end. The sample holds other DNA sequences that translate to the same CDR3. V gene TRBV5-1 combines with J gene TRBJ1-2; 8 nucleotides line up with TRBD1. The CDR3 runs to 14 residues. Germline V gene data show CDR1 as SGHRS and CDR2 as YFSETQ. CDR3 in DNA: TGCGCCAGTAGCTTGGAGGGGACAGGTCCTCGCTACACCTTC. This translates into CASSLEGTGPRYTF.

CDR3 region: CASTRLGGRDGLRGYTF. The CDR3 nucleotides read TGTGCCAGCACCCGCTTAGGGGGGCGCGATGGGCTTCGTGGCTACACCTTC. The chain employs TRBV11-2 and TRBJ1-2; TRBD1 might be the D (6 bases). V was pared by 7 bases and J by 7 bases, with 28 bases between. This CDR3 has 17 residues. The germline CDR1 and CDR2 sequences are SGHAT and FQNNGV.

For the CDR3, the DNA is TGTGCCAGTCAAGGGACTAGCGGCTACGAGCAGTACTTC. It translates to CASQGTSGYEQYF. This chain connects TRBV19 to TRBJ2-7; 11 nucleotides match TRBD2. V gave up 8 bases and J gave up 3 bases; unmatched junction bases: 3. The germline V gene has CDR1 LNHDA and CDR2 SQIVND (reference sequence). The CDR3 contains 13 residues.

This clone came up once. V is TRBV4-1 and J is TRBJ2-1, with TRBD2 matching over 7 bases. Germline lookup yields CDR1 MGHRA and CDR2 YSYEKL. The ends lost 3 bases at V and 9 bases at J; junction bases unmatched: 17. This CDR3 has 17 residues. CDR3 region: CASSHLGGGGRIGEQFF. The CDR3 DNA is TGCGCCAGCAGCCATTTGGGCGGAGGCGGGAGAATCGGTGAGCAGTTCTTC.

J is TRBJ2-2 and V is TRBV6-5; possibly TRBD2 for D (6 bases). The germline gives CDR1 MNHEY, CDR2 SVGAGI. CDR3 length equals 14 residues. Trimming pared 6 bases from V and 2 bases from J, leaving 10 bases between. The CDR3 here is CASSRSGNTGELFF. CDR3 coding DNA: TGTGCCAGCAGCCGTAGCGGAAACACCGGGGAGCTGTTTTTT.

About this clone itself: This may stem from a read error, because a much larger clone lies one nucleotide away. The chain uses TRBV6-1 and TRBJ1-5; the D is unclear. The CDR3 totals 12 residues. Germline CDR1 reads MNHNS; CDR2 reads SASEGT. V lost 4 bases and J lost 2, with 3 bases in between. This CDR3 is CASSGGNQPQHF. The CDR3, as DNA: TGTGCCAGCAGTGGGGGCAATCAGCCCCAGCATTTT.

There are many counts of this clone. The gene calls are TRBV7-9 and TRBJ1-3; TRBD1 matches at 10 bases. The CDR3 contains 16 residues. The J segment lost 1 base and the V segment lost 6 bases, leaving 6 bases of the junction unmatched. CDR1 SEHNR and CDR2 FQNEAQ come from the germline V gene (reference sequence). The CDR3 here is CASRPRDRGSGNTIYF. The DNA of the CDR3 is TGTGCCAGCAGACCCCGGGACAGGGGTTCTGGAAACACCATATATTTT.

In this sample, this clone turned up a few times. The chain uses TRBV5-1 and TRBJ2-1, with D perhaps matching TRBD2 (5 bases). Germline V gene lookup returns CDR1 SGHRS and CDR2 YFSETQ. This CDR3 contains 16 residues. V was clipped by 0 bases and J by 8 bases, with 18 bases between them. CDR3 bases: TGCGCCAGCAGCTTGGCCCTTGCGGAGGAGCTTGATGAGCAGTTCTTC. Translating it yields CASSLALAEELDEQFF. Supplemented by reference TRBV5-1 and TRBJ2-1, the full variable domain reads KAGVTQTPRYLIKTRGQQVTLSCSPISGHRSVSWYQQTPGQGLQFLFEYFSETQRNKGNFPGRFSGRQFSNSRSEMNVSTLELGDSALYLCASSLALAEELDEQFFGPGTRLTVL.

The chain employs TRBV7-6 and TRBJ2-1; weak D call: TRBD1 (6 bases). V lost 3 bases, J lost 7 bases, and 13 bases lay in between. The CDR3 is made up of 14 amino acids. The germline gives CDR1 SGHVS, CDR2 FNYEAQ. CDR3 DNA sequence: TGTGCCAGCAGCTTGCCAGGGGTAGAAAATGAGCAGTTCTTC. It encodes CASSLPGVENEQFF. The full variable domain, completed using reference TRBV7-6 and TRBJ2-1, is GAGVSQSPRYKVTKRGQDVALRCDPISGHVSLYWYRQALGQGPEFLTYFNYEAQQDKSGLPNDRFSAERPEGSISTLTIQRTEQRDSAMYRCASSLPGVENEQFFGPGTRLTVL.